These 4 T cell receptor beta chains were sequenced from one sample in a study of identical twins. TCRdb passed the 5' RACE reads through MiXCR, listing each CDR3 protein once. The sample lists about 340,000 distinct CDR3 sequences, roughly an eighth occurring once. These data were likewise used in another study, on yellow fever vaccine responses in identical twins.

The material sequenced was CD8+ T cells sorted from blood. The source is a woman between 18 and 30 years old in good health.

This clonotype was observed a handful of times. The rearrangement joins TRBV12-3 or TRBV12-4 to TRBJ2-3; D unresolved. Trimming removed 4 bases from V and 1 base from J, with 12 bases in between. The CDR3 spans 15 residues. The DNA for the CDR3 is TGTGCCAGCAGTTCAACGACACAACGCACAGATACGCAGTATTTT. Amino acid sequence: CASSSTTQRTDTQYF.

This rearrangement joins TRBV5-6 to TRBJ2-5, with D possibly being TRBD1 (5 bases). The length of the CDR3 is 17 residues. The germline V gene has CDR1 SGHDT and CDR2 YYEEEE. V was pared by 4 bases and J by 3 bases, with 22 bases between. The CDR3 sequence: CASSRPQLGEGEETQYF. Here the CDR3 DNA reads TGTGCCAGCAGCAGACCCCAGTTAGGTGAAGGGGAAGAGACCCAGTACTTC.

The chain links TRBV5-1 to TRBJ2-1; weak D call: TRBD1 (5 bases). Germline CDR1 SGHRS, CDR2 YFSETQ. The CDR3 spans 14 residues. Trimming took off 3 bases at V and 4 bases at J, with 11 bases between the two ends. This CDR3 is CASSSDTSYNEQFF. The CDR3 coding sequence is TGCGCCAGCAGCTCGGACACCTCATACAATGAGCAGTTCTTC.

This clonotype showed up just a few times. This sequence joins TRBV12-5 and TRBJ2-5, with 7 bases lining up with TRBD2. V lost 5 bases to trimming and J lost 2 bases; unmatched junction nucleotides: 5. This CDR3 spans 14 amino acids. CDR1 is LGHNT, CDR2 FRNRAP, per germline. The CDR3 loop reads CASGPKLAQETQYF. Written as DNA, the CDR3 is TGTGCTAGTGGTCCAAAACTAGCGCAAGAGACCCAGTACTTC.